A few counts support the clone carrying this TCR beta chain. It was healthy bone marrow donors who served as donors. Use of 60 Vbeta and 13 Jbeta primers characterized the PCR. Here immunoSEQ multiplex PCR was the method, and the copy in TCRdb shows in-frame clones only, minus some. This sample has over 150,000 clones; about 77% occur once, and the top ten carry roughly 2.6%. The sample originates from a study of cytomegalovirus exposure and HLA in healthy donors. Unmatched junction bases numbered 6, after V lost 5 bases and J lost 7 bases. Germline V lookup: CDR1 MNHNY, CDR2 SVGAGI (reference sequence). The CDR3 loop spans 14 amino acids.

This clonotype was sampled from a woman in her thirties or forties in good health and CMV-seropositive. The chain links TRBV6-6 to TRBJ1-4; 8 bases agree with TRBD1. The sample comprised PBMCs. The CDR3, as DNA: TGTGCCAGCAGTCACCAGGGGGCTGGTGAAAAACTGTTTTTT. This encodes CASSHQGAGEKLFF.